The 17 T cell receptor beta chains below come from one sample, sequenced in a study of blood T cell repertoires in COVID-19. Data came from immunoSEQ multiplex PCR; TCRdb stores just in-frame clones and leaves some out. The profile shows about 270,000 clones, under 90% of them singletons. Sequencing input: peripheral blood. Receptors originate from a woman aged 18-29 years with acute or convalescent COVID-19.

This clone has just a few counts. This chain connects TRBV5-1 to TRBJ2-7, with 13 bases aligning to TRBD2. Germline trimming cut 3 bases from V and 4 bases from J; bases unmatched to any gene: 13. Germline CDR1 reads SGHRS; CDR2 reads YFSETQ. The CDR3 loop spans 18 amino acids. The CDR3: CASSSGLAGAQSVYEQYF. Written as DNA, the CDR3 is TGCGCCAGCAGCTCAGGACTAGCGGGAGCCCAATCTGTTTACGAGCAGTACTTC.

In this sample, this clone turned up once. The J gene is TRBJ1-3, the V gene TRBV9, with D possibly TRBD1 on 6 matching bases. V lost 0 bases and J 4 bases, leaving 11 bases between the germline ends. Germline-derived CDR1 and CDR2 are SGDLS and YYNGEE. The CDR3 consists of 15 residues. CDR3 loop: CASSVEGTPGNTIYF. As DNA, the CDR3 is TGTGCCAGCAGCGTAGAGGGGACACCCGGAAACACCATATATTTT.

This chain links TRBV6-5 with TRBJ2-7, with D possibly TRBD2 on 6 matching bases. This CDR3 spans 15 amino acids. Germline V lookup: CDR1 MNHEY, CDR2 SVGAGI. The ends were cut back, 7 bases at V and 3 bases at J, with 19 bases in the middle. The CDR3 is CASTAETGDFYEQYF. DNA of the CDR3: TGTGCCAGCACAGCCGAAACGGGGGACTTCTACGAGCAGTACTTC.

The CDR3: CASSQGGRGPTDTQYF. The CDR3 DNA reads TGTGCCAGCAGCCAAGGTGGCAGGGGGCCGACAGATACGCAGTATTTT. The gene calls are TRBV3-1 (or the pseudogene TRBV3-2) and TRBJ2-3; 8 bases line up with TRBD1. V was pared by 1 base and J by 3 bases, with 6 bases of the junction left unmatched. There are 16 residues in the CDR3. Germline V CDR1 and CDR2: LGHDT, YNNKEL (reference sequence).

The rearrangement joins TRBV7-9 to TRBJ2-3, with 7 bases matching TRBD1. The V gene end was trimmed by 3 bases and the J gene end by 2 bases; junction bases not matched to a gene: 2. CDR3 length: 14 amino acids. Germline lookup yields CDR1 SEHNR and CDR2 FQNEAQ (reference sequence). For the CDR3, the DNA is TGTGCCAGCAGCTTGGGACAGACCACAGATACGCAGTATTTT. It codes for CASSLGQTTDTQYF.

About this clone: The junction departs from the called germline gene at one end, perhaps through a read error. The chain links TRBV2 to TRBJ1-2; D is unclear. The CDR3 length is 12 residues. The germline V gene encodes CDR1 SNHLY and CDR2 FYNNEI. The CDR3: CAISSGNHGYTF. The DNA for the CDR3 is TGTGCCATCTCCTCGGGTAACCATGGCTACACCTTC.

This clone was seen a few times. The V and J genes are TRBV24-1 and TRBJ1-4, with TRBD1 identical over 9 bases. Germline CDR1 reads KGHDR; CDR2 reads SFDVKD. The CDR3 spans 15 residues. Trimming cost V 5 bases and J 4 bases; bases outside gene matches: 4. The CDR3 is CATSGGTGINEKLFF. CDR3 nucleotides: TGTGCCACCAGTGGTGGGACAGGGATTAATGAAAAACTGTTTTTT.

This chain connects TRBV5-1 to TRBJ2-3; D unresolved. The CDR3 length is 13 residues. Between the trimmed V and J ends, which lost 0 bases and 4 bases, there was a span of 6 bases. Germline lookup yields CDR1 SGHRS and CDR2 YFSETQ. The CDR3 coding sequence is TGCGCCAGCAGCTTGGGTCGGGCAGATACGCAGTATTTT. This codes for CASSLGRADTQYF.

This clone came up once. The chain joins TRBV27 to TRBJ2-3; a weak D match, TRBD1 (5 bases). CDR3 size: 15 residues. CDR1 is MNHEY and CDR2 is SMNVEV in the germline V gene (reference sequence). V lost 2 bases and J 2 bases, leaving 11 bases between the germline ends. CDR3: CASSLKGYYTDTQYF. CDR3 nucleotides: TGTGCCAGCAGTTTAAAGGGGTATTACACAGATACGCAGTATTTT.

The V gene is TRBV4-1, the J gene TRBJ2-3; 7 nucleotides agree with TRBD2. V lost 0 bases, J lost 1 base, and 4 bases stayed unmatched. The germline CDR1 and CDR2 sequences are MGHRA and YSYEKL. This CDR3 comprises 16 residues. CDR3: CASSQDPGGGTDTQYF. CDR3 nucleotides: TGCGCCAGCAGCCAAGATCCGGGAGGCGGCACAGATACGCAGTATTTT.

A single count supports this clone. V is TRBV6-2 or TRBV6-3 and J is TRBJ1-2; 7 bases agree with TRBD1. With 0 bases clipped from V and 7 bases from J, the junction kept 8 bases outside the gene matches. CDR1 and CDR2 (germline): MNHEY, SVGEGT. CDR3 length: 15 residues. CDR3 DNA: TGTGCCAGCAGTTACTCGAGAAGCCAGGGGGTTGGCTACACCTTC. Residues: CASSYSRSQGVGYTF.

The rearrangement links TRBV11-2 to TRBJ2-1; 8 nucleotides match TRBD1. CDR3 size: 14 residues. Looked up from germline, CDR1 is SGHAT and CDR2 is FQNNGV. J gave up 7 bases and V 1 base, and 3 bases lay outside the gene matches. Written as DNA, the CDR3 is TGTGCCAGCAGCTTAGCAGGGGGCCGGAATGAGCAGTTCTTC. The encoded protein is CASSLAGGRNEQFF.

The V gene is TRBV7-2, the J gene TRBJ2-1, with D perhaps matching TRBD2 (5 bases). Deletions cut 3 bases from V and 7 bases from J, with 10 bases between. CDR1 SGHTA and CDR2 FQGNSA come from the germline V gene. The CDR3 totals 13 residues. The CDR3 DNA sequence: TGTGCCAGCAGCTTCCGGAGGAGTAATGAGCAGTTCTTC. Amino acid sequence: CASSFRRSNEQFF.

The chain recombines TRBV20-1 with TRBJ2-5; D unclear. Germline lookup yields CDR1 DFQATT and CDR2 SNEGSKA (reference sequence). The CDR3 is 11 amino acids. V shed 6 bases and J shed 4 bases, with 9 bases lying between them. CDR3 loop: CSAVPGETQYF. CDR3 sequence (DNA): TGCAGTGCCGTCCCGGGAGAGACCCAGTACTTC.

The CDR3 sequence is CSVAQTSGNDNEQFF. In DNA, the CDR3 is TGCAGCGTTGCCCAGACTAGCGGGAACGACAATGAGCAGTTCTTC. The chain links TRBV29-1 to TRBJ2-1; 11 positions agree with TRBD2. Germline CDR1 reads SQVTM; CDR2 reads ANQGSEA. V lost 4 bases to trimming and J lost 5 bases; unmatched junction nucleotides: 7. This CDR3 comprises 15 residues.

The V gene is TRBV5-6, the J gene TRBJ1-2; D not resolved. Trimming shortened V by 0 bases and J by 4 bases, and 7 bases separated the two germline ends. Germline lookup yields CDR1 SGHDT and CDR2 YYEEEE. The CDR3 extends over 13 amino acids. CDR3 sequence reads: CASSLDVAYGYTF. CDR3 DNA: TGTGCCAGCAGCTTGGATGTGGCCTATGGCTACACCTTC.

V gene TRBV30 combines with J gene TRBJ1-6; 10 nucleotides align to TRBD1. The CDR3 is 16 amino acids. V lost 5 bases, J lost 0 bases, and 4 bases stayed unmatched. The germline CDR1 and CDR2 sequences are GTSNPN and SVGIG (reference sequence). DNA for the CDR3: TGTGCCTGGCGGACAGGGGGTATCTCCTATAATTCACCCCTCCACTTT. This codes for CAWRTGGISYNSPLHF. The full variable domain, its missing parts supplied by reference TRBV30 and TRBJ1-6, is SQTIHQWPATLVQPVGSPLSLECTVEGTSNPNLYWYRQAAGRGLQLLFYSVGIGQISSEVPQNLSASRPQDRQFILSSKKLLLSDSGFYLCAWRTGGISYNSPLHFGNGTRLTVT.